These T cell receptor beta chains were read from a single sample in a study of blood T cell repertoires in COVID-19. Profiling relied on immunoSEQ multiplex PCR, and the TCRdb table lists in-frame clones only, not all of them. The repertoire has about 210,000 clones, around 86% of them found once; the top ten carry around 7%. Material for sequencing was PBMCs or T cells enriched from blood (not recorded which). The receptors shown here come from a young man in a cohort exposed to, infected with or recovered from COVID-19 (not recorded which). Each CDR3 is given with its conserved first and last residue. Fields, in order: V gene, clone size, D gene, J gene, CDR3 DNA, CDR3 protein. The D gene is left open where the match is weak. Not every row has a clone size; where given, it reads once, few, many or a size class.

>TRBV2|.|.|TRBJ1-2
TGTGCCAGCCTGGGACTCTATGGCTACACCTTC
CASLGLYGYTF
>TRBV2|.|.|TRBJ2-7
TGTGCCAGCAGCTATACTAGCAACGAGCAGTACTTC
CASSYTSNEQYF
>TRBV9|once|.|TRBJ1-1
TGTGCCAGCAGCGTAGGAGACCAGGGAGGAGCTTTCTTT
CASSVGDQGGAFF
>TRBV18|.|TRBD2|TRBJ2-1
TGTGCCAGCACGCAACAGCGGGAGAGGTACAATGAGCAGTTCTTC
CASTQQRERYNEQFF
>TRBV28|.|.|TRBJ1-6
TGTGCCAGCAGTCCAGGGGATCTAATTAATTCACCCCTCCACTTT
CASSPGDLINSPLHF
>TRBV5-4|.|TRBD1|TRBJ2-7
TGTGCCAGCAGCTACAGGGGTACCTACGAGCAGTACTTC
CASSYRGTYEQYF
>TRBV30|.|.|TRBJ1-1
TGTGCCTGGATCGGGGGATCCTTCCGAAACACTGAAGCTTTCTTT
CAWIGGSFRNTEAFF
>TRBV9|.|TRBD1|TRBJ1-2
TGTGCCAGCAGCGCCGAGGGGACAGGGCGACTCGGCTACACCTTC
CASSAEGTGRLGYTF
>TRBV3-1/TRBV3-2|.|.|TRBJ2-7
TGTGCCAGCAGCCAAGTGAGCGAGCAGTACTTC
CASSQVSEQYF
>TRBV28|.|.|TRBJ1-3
TGTGCCAGCAGCCACCCCGGACAGCTAGCTGGAAACACCATATATTTT
CASSHPGQLAGNTIYF
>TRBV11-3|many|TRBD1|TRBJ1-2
TGTGCCAGCAGCTTCACAGGGGGCGCTAACTATGGCTACACCTTC
CASSFTGGANYGYTF
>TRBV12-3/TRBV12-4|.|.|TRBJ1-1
TGTGCCAGCAGTTCATCAGGGAACACTGAAGCTTTCTTT
CASSSSGNTEAFF
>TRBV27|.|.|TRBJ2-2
TGTGCCAGCAGTCGTTCCCGGGACCAGGGGTCCGGGGAGCTGTTTTTT
CASSRSRDQGSGELFF
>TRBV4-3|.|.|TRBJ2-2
TGCGCCAGCAGCCAGCACAGGAGCAGCAACACCGGGGAGCTGTTTTTT
CASSQHRSSNTGELFF
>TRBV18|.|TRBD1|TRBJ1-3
TGTGCCAGCTCGGAAACCTCGGGGACAGGGGTTGGAAACACCATATATTTT
CASSETSGTGVGNTIYF
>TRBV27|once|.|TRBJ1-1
TGTGCCAGCAGTTCCACAGGGTTGGTGACTGAAGCTTTCTTT
CASSSTGLVTEAFF
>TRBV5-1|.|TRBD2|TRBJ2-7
TGCGCCAGCAGCTTGTGGTCAGCGGGTCAGACTAGCGGGAGGATTGAGCAGTACTTC
CASSLWSAGQTSGRIEQYF